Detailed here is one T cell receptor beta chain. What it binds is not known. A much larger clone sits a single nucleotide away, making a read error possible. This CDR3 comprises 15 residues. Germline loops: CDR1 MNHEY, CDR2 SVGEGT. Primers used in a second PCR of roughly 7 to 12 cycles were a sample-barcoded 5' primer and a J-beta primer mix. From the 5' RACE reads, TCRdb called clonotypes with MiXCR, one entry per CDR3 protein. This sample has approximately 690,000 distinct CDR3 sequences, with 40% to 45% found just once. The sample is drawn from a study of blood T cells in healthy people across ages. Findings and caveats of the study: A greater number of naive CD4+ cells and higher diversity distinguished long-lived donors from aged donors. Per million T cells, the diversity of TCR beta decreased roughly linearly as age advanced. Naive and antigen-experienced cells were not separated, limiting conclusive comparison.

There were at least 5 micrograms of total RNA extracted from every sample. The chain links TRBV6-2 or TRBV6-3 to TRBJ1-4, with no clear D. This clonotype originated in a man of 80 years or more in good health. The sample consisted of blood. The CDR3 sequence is CASMNGGAGNVKLFF. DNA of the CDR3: TGTGCCAGCATGAACGGAGGAGCCGGCAATGTAAAACTGTTTTTT.